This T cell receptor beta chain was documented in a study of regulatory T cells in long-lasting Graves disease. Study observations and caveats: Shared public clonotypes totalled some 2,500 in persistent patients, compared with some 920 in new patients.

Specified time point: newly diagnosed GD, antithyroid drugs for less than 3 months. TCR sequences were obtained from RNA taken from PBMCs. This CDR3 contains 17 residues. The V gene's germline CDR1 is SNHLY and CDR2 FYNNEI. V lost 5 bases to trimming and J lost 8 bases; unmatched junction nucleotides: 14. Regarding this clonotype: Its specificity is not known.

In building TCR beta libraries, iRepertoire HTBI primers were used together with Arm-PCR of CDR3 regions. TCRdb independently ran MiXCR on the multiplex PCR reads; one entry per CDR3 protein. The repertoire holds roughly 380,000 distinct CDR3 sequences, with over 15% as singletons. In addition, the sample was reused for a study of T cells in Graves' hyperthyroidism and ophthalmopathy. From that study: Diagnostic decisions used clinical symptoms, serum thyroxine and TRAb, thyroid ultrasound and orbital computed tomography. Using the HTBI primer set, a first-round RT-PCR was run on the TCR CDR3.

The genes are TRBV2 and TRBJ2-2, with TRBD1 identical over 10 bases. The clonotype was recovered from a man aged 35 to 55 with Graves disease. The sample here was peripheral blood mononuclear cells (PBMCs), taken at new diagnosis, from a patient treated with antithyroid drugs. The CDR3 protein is CASSPWGGTGAGGELFF. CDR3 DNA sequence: TGTGCCAGCAGTCCCTGGGGGGGGACAGGGGCTGGGGGGGAGCTGTTTTTT.